This T cell receptor (beta chain) was identified during a study of blood T cell repertoires in COVID-19. Profiled with immunoSEQ multiplex PCR; TCRdb holds only in-frame clones, not every one. The sample has about 160,000 clones, approximately 91% seen once; the top ten hold about 2.3%. The CDR3 loop spans 15 amino acids. CDR1 is MGHDK and CDR2 is SYGVNS in the germline V gene. V gave up 5 bases and J gave up 7 bases; unmatched junction bases: 9. The V and J genes are TRBV25-1 and TRBJ1-4; 8 bases are shared with TRBD1. The material sequenced was peripheral blood. The clonotype originates from a man aged 18 to 30 with acute or convalescent COVID-19. This chain's CDR3 is CASSPAGGLGEKLFF. Here the CDR3 DNA reads TGTGCCAGCAGTCCCGCAGGGGGCTTAGGTGAAAAACTGTTTTTT.